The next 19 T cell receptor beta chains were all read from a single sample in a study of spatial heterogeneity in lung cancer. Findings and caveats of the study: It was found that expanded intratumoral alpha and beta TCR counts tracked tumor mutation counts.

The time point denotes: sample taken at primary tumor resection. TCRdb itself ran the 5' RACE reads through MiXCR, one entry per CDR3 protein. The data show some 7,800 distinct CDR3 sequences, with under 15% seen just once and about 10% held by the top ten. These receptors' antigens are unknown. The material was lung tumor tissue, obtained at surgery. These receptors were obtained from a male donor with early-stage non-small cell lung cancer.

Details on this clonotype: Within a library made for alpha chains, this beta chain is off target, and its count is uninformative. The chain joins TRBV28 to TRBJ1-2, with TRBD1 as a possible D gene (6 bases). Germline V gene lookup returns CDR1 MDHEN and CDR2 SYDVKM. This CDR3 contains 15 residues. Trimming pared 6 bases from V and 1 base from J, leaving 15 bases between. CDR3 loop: CASSPRDTYNYGYTF. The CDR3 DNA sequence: TGTGCCAGCAGCCCCCGGGACACCTATAACTATGGCTACACCTTC.

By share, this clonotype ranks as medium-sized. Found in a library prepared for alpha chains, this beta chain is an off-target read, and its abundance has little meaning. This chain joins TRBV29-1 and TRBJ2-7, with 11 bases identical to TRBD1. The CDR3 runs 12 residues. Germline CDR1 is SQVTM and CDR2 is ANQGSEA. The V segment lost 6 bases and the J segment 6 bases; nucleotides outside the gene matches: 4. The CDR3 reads CSVGQGGAEQYF. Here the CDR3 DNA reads TGCAGCGTGGGACAGGGGGGGGCCGAGCAGTACTTC.

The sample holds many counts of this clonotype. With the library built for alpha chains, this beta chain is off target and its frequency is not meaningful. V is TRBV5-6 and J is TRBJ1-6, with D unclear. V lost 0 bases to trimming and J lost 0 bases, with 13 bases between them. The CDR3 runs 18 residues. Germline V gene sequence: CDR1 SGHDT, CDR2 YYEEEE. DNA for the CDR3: TGTGCCAGCAGCTTGGACCCTCTTACAAGCTCCTATAATTCACCCCTCCACTTT. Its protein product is CASSLDPLTSSYNSPLHF.

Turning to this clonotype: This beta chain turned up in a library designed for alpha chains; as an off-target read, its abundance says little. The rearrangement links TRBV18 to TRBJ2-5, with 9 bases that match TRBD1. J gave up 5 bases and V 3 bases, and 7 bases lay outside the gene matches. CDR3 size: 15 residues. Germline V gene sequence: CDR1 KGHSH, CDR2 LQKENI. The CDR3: CASSPGTGPRETQYF. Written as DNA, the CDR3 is TGTGCCAGCTCACCCGGGACAGGGCCCCGGGAGACCCAGTACTTC. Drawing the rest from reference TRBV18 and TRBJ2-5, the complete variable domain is NAGVMQNPRHLVRRRGQEARLRCSPMKGHSHVYWYRQLPEEGLKFMVYLQKENIIDESGMPKERFSAEFPKEGPSILRIQQVVRGDSAAYFCASSPGTGPRETQYFGPGTRLLVL.

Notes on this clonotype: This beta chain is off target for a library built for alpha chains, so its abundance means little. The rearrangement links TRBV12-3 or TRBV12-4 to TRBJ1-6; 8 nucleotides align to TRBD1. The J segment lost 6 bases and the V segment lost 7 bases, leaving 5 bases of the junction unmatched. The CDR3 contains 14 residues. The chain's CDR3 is CASTLTGVNSPLHF. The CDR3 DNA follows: TGTGCCAGCACCCTGACAGGGGTTAATTCACCCCTCCACTTT.

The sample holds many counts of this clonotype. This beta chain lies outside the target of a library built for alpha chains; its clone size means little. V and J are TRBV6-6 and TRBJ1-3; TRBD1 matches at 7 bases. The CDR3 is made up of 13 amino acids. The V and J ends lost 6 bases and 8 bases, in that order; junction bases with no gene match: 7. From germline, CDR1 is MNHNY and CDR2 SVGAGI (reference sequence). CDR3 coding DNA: TGTGCCAGCAGCCCGCGACAGGGTGACACCATATATTTT. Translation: CASSPRQGDTIYF.

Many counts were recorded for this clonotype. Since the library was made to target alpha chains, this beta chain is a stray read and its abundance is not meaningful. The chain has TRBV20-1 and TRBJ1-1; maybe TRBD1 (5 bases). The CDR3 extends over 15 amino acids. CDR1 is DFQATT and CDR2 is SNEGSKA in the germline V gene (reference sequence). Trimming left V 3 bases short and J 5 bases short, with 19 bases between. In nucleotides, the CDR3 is TGCAGTGCTAGGAAACTCGGAGGGGTAGGGACTGAAGCTTTCTTT. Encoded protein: CSARKLGGVGTEAFF.

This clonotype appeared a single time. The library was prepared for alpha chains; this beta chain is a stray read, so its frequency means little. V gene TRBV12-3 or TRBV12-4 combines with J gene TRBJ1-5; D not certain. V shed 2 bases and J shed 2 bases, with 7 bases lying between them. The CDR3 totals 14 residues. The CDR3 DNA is TGTGCCAGCAGTTTATTCCATGGCAATCAGCCCCAGCATTTT. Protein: CASSLFHGNQPQHF.

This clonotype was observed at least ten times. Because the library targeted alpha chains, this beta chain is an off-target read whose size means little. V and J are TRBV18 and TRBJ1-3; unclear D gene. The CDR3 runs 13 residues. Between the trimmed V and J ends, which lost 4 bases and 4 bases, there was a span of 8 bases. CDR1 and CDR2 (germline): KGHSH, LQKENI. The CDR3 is CASSRETGNTIYF. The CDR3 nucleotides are TGTGCCAGCTCACGGGAGACGGGAAACACCATATATTTT.

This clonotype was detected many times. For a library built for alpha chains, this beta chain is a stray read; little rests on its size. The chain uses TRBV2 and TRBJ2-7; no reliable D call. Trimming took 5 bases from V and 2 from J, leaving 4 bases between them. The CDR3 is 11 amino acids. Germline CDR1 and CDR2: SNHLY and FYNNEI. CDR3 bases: TGTGCCAGCAGTTATGCCTACGAGCAGTACTTC. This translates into CASSYAYEQYF.

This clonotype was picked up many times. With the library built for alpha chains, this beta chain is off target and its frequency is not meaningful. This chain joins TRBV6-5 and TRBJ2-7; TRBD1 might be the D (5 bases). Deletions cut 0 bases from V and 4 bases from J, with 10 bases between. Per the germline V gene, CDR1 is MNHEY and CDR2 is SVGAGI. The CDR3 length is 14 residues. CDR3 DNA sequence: TGTGCCAGCAGTTACTCGGCAGGGCTGTACGAGCAGTACTTC. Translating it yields CASSYSAGLYEQYF.

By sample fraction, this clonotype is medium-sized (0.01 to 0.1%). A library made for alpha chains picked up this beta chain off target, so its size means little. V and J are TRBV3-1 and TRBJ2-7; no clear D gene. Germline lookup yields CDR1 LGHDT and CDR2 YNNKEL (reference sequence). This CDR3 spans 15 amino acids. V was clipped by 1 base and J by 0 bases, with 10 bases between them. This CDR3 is CASSQGPLTSYEQYF. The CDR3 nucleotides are TGTGCCAGCAGCCAAGGCCCTCTTACCTCCTACGAGCAGTACTTC.

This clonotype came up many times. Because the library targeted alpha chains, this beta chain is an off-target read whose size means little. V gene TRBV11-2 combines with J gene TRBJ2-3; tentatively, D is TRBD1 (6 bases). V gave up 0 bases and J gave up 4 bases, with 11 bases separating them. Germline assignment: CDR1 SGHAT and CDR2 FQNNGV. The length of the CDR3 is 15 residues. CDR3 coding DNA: TGTGCCAGCAGCTTAGAAGGGGCAGGGGCAGATACGCAGTATTTT. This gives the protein CASSLEGAGADTQYF. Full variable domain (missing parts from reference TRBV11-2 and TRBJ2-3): EAGVAQSPRYKIIEKRQSVAFWCNPISGHATLYWYQQILGQGPKLLIQFQNNGVVDDSQLPKDRFSAERLKGVDSTLKIQPAKLEDSAVYLCASSLEGAGADTQYFGPGTRLTVL.

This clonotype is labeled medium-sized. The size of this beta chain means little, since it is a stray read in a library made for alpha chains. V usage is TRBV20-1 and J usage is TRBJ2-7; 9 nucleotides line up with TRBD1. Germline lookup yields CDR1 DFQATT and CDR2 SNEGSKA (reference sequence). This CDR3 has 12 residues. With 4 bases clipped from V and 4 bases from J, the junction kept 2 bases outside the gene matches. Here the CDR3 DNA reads TGCAGTGCTACGGACAGGGGTTACGAGCAGTACTTC. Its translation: CSATDRGYEQYF.

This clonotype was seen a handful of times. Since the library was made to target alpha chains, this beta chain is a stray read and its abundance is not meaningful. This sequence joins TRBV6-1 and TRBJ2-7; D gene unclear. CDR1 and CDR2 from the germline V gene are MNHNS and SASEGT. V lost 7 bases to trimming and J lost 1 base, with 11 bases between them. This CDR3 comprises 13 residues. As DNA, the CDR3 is TGTGCCAGCACCAGTACGATATCCTACGAGCAGTACTTC. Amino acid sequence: CASTSTISYEQYF.

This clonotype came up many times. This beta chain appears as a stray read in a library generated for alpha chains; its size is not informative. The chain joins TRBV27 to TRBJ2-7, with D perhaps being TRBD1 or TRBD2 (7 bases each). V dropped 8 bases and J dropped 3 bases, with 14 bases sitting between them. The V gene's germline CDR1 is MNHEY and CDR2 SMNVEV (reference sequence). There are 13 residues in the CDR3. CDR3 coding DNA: TGTGCCAGCGGACCAGGGGGGGACTACGAGCAGTACTTC. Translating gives CASGPGGDYEQYF.

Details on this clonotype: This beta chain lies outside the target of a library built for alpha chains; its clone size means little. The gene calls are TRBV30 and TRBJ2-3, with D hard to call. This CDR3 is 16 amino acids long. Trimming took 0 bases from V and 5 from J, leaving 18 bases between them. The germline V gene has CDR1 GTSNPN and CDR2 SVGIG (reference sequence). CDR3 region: CAWSVFTDYRKDTQYF. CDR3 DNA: TGTGCCTGGAGTGTATTTACCGATTATCGTAAAGATACGCAGTATTTT.

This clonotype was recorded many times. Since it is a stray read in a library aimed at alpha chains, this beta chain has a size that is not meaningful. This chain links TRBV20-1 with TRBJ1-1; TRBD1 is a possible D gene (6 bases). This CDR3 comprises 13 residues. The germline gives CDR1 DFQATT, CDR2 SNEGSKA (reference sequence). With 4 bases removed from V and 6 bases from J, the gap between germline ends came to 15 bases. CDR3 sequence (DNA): TGCAGTGCTACCACCGGACAGACCCCTGAAGCTTTCTTT. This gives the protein CSATTGQTPEAFF.

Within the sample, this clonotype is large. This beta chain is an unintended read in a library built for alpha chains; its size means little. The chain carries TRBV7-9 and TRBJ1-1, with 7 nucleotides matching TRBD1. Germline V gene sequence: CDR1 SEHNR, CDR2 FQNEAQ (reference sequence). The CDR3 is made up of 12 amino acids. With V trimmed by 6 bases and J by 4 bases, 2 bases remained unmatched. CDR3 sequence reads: CASRGTATEAFF. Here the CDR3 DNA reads TGTGCCAGCAGAGGGACAGCCACTGAAGCTTTCTTT.